What follows describes a single T cell receptor beta chain. What it recognizes is unknown. The length of the CDR3 is 15 residues. Germline V CDR1 and CDR2: MGHDK, SYGVNS. V lost 2 bases and J lost 3, with 10 bases in between. The table came from immunoSEQ multiplex PCR; TCRdb's copy has only in-frame clones and leaves some out. The table records about 390,000 clones, 92% of them present only once. The entry originates in a study of Ad26.COV2.S vaccination and SARS-CoV-2 variants. Whole-study context: By the intramuscular route, Ad26.COV2.S was given once, or twice 56 days apart. Study results and caveats: Comparable non-spike TCR breadth was observed in vaccine and placebo recipients.

This sample's treatment: about 20 received Ad26.COV2.S at low or high dose, single or two shots; about 5 received placebo; per-sample allocation not given. All samples were drawn on day 63, counting from the first vaccine or placebo injection. Whoever gave the sample was an adult aged 18-55 years in Boston. The study used a vaccine consisting of an Ad26 vector that expressed Wuhan-strain SARS-CoV-2 spike. Sequencing used peripheral blood, obtained in a trial of Ad26.COV2.S vaccine versus placebo. This sequence originates from a person between 18 and 65 years old who received the Ad26.COV2.S COVID-19 vaccine or a placebo. This chain uses TRBV25-1 with TRBJ2-2; weak D call: TRBD1 (6 bases). This chain's CDR3 is CASSEGGRYTGELFF. The CDR3 region has the DNA TGTGCCAGCAGTGAAGGGGGCCGATACACCGGGGAGCTGTTTTTT.